This T cell receptor beta chain was recorded in a study of control samples from healthy donors and cancer patients. Sequencing used immunoSEQ multiplex PCR; TCRdb keeps in-frame clones, though not all of them. The data show more than 85,000 clones, roughly four fifths seen once. Germline V gene sequence: CDR1 MNHEY, CDR2 SVGAGI. V gave up 10 bases and J gave up 1 base; unmatched junction bases: 11. The CDR3 consists of 15 residues. This chain connects TRBV6-5 to TRBJ1-1; TRBD1 matches at 8 bases. The receptor was isolated from a woman aged 50 to 60 in good health. Sequencing was performed on blood. The CDR3 coding sequence is TGTGCCATACAACTCCGGGACAGGTCGAACACTGAAGCTTTCTTT. It translates to CAIQLRDRSNTEAFF.